These T cell receptor beta chains were read from a single sample in a study of blood T cell repertoires in COVID-19. Clones were sequenced by immunoSEQ multiplex PCR, and TCRdb holds only the in-frame ones, with some missing. The sample carries fewer than 300,000 clones, 88% recorded once. The specimen was peripheral blood. These TCRs come from a man younger than 35 with active or convalescent COVID-19. The CDR3 runs from the conserved cysteine through the conserved F or W. Each record gives: D gene, V gene, clone size, J gene, CDR3 protein, CDR3 DNA. D genes are given only for firm matches. Clone size is given for some rows only: seen once, a few or many times, or a class if the clone is expanded.

>NA|TRBV6-5|NA|TRBJ1-2
CASSTIRGGALGYTF
TGTGCCAGCAGTACCATCCGGGGGGGGGCCCTTGGCTACACCTTC
>NA|TRBV5-1|NA|TRBJ1-4
CASMEGLDEKLFF
TGCGCCAGCATGGAGGGGCTCGATGAAAAACTGTTTTTT
>TRBD1|TRBV13|NA|TRBJ2-7
CASSTRQGVGRTYEQYF
TGTGCCAGCAGCACCAGACAGGGGGTCGGTAGGACCTACGAGCAGTACTTC
>NA|TRBV4-1|NA|TRBJ2-2
CASSQDRNTGELFF
TGCGCCAGCAGCCAAGACAGAAACACCGGGGAGCTGTTTTTT
>NA|TRBV9|NA|TRBJ2-1
CASSVEVYSSNEQFF
TGTGCCAGCAGCGTAGAGGTGTACAGTTCCAATGAGCAGTTCTTC
>NA|TRBV10-2|NA|TRBJ1-3
CASRGRGQAGNTIYF
TGCGCCAGCAGAGGAAGGGGACAAGCTGGAAACACCATATATTTT
>NA|TRBV29-1|once|TRBJ2-2
CSHFFSPPCSGALSATGELFF
TGCAGCCATTTTTTTTCCCCCCCCTGTTCAGGGGCGTTGTCCGCCACCGGGGAGCTGTTTTTT
>NA|TRBV6-5|NA|TRBJ1-1
CASSYSTGPGTEAFF
TGTGCCAGCAGTTACTCGACAGGTCCAGGGACTGAAGCTTTCTTT
>TRBD2|TRBV4-2|NA|TRBJ2-1
CASSPLAGDYNEQFF
TGTGCCAGCAGCCCGCTAGCGGGGGACTACAATGAGCAGTTCTTC
>TRBD2|TRBV6-5|NA|TRBJ2-3
CASSYESSGGQSTQYF
TGTGCCAGCAGTTACGAGTCTAGCGGGGGCCAGTCGACGCAGTATTTT
>NA|TRBV6-5|NA|TRBJ1-4
CASSRLRGESEKLFF
TGTGCCAGCAGTCGCCTTCGAGGAGAGAGTGAAAAACTGTTTTTT
>NA|TRBV7-6|NA|TRBJ2-5
CASWGGGKRNQETQYF
TGTGCCAGCTGGGGAGGAGGTAAACGAAATCAAGAGACCCAGTACTTC
>TRBD1|TRBV27|NA|TRBJ2-7
CASSRAGGPYEQYF
TGTGCCAGCAGTCGGGCAGGGGGCCCCTACGAGCAGTACTTC
>TRBD2|TRBV4-1|NA|TRBJ2-7
CASSQDSTSGSYEQYF
TGCGCCAGCAGCCAAGATAGCACTAGCGGATCCTACGAGCAGTACTTC
>NA|TRBV6-5|once|TRBJ2-6
CASSYSVDSGANVLTF
TGTGCCAGCAGTTACTCGGTAGACTCTGGGGCCAACGTCCTGACTTTC
>NA|TRBV9|NA|TRBJ2-3
CASSPSGGGVTDTQYF
TGTGCCAGCAGCCCTAGTGGGGGAGGTGTAACAGATACGCAGTATTTT
>NA|TRBV6-2/TRBV6-3|NA|TRBJ2-7
CASSSTRGVSYEQYF
TGTGCCAGCAGTTCCACGCGCGGGGTCTCCTACGAGCAGTACTTC
>TRBD2|TRBV3-1/TRBV3-2|NA|TRBJ2-2
CASSQAGGPAGPGELFF
TGTGCCAGCAGCCAAGCGGGGGGGCCGGCCGGTCCCGGGGAGCTGTTTTTT
>TRBD1|TRBV7-2|NA|TRBJ1-4
CASSLPPGQYEKLFF
TGTGCCAGCAGCTTACCGCCGGGACAGTATGAAAAACTGTTTTTT
>NA|TRBV7-8|NA|TRBJ1-3
CASSPGLNSGNTIYF
TGTGCCAGCAGCCCAGGACTGAACTCTGGAAACACCATATATTTT
>TRBD2|TRBV11-2|NA|TRBJ2-3
CASSLGLATDTQYF
TGTGCCAGCAGCTTGGGACTAGCCACAGATACGCAGTATTTT
>NA|TRBV7-8|NA|TRBJ1-2
CASRHLKEWGYTF
TGTGCCAGCAGACATCTAAAGGAGTGGGGCTACACCTTC
>TRBD1|TRBV12-3/TRBV12-4|NA|TRBJ1-2
CASSFEGAYGYTF
TGTGCCAGCAGTTTCGAGGGGGCGTACGGCTACACCTTC
>NA|TRBV18|NA|TRBJ1-1
CASSSFPGTRSGGVEAFF
TGTGCCAGCTCATCATTCCCGGGTACGAGGTCGGGAGGTGTTGAAGCTTTCTTT
>TRBD1|TRBV29-1|NA|TRBJ1-4
CSVPGQGSEKLFF
TGCAGCGTCCCGGGACAGGGAAGCGAAAAACTGTTTTTT
>TRBD1|TRBV27|once|TRBJ1-2
CASSRGQGVGGYTF
TGTGCCAGCAGCCGCGGCCAGGGGGTAGGAGGCTACACCTTC
>TRBD1|TRBV6-5|once|TRBJ1-4
CASSSGTEQLFF
TGTGCCAGCAGTTCAGGGACAGAGCAACTGTTTTTT
>TRBD1|TRBV10-2|NA|TRBJ1-2
CASSPDRVMGYTF
TGCGCCAGCAGTCCTGACAGGGTCATGGGCTACACCTTC
>NA|TRBV9|NA|TRBJ1-2
CASSVGQVLGNYGYTF
TGTGCCAGCAGCGTAGGACAGGTCCTAGGAAACTATGGCTACACCTTC
>NA|TRBV21-1|NA|TRBJ1-2
CASSKEMVRDRGRYGYTF
TGTGCCAGCAGCAAGGAAATGGTTAGGGACAGGGGGCGCTATGGCTACACCTTC
>TRBD1|TRBV7-9|NA|TRBJ1-1
CASNLRTGGRLTEAFF
TGTGCCAGCAACCTGAGGACAGGGGGTCGGTTGACTGAAGCTTTCTTT
>NA|TRBV2|once|TRBJ1-2
CASSEERVPDYGYTF
TGTGCCAGCAGTGAAGAGAGGGTCCCTGACTATGGCTACACCTTC
>NA|TRBV12-3/TRBV12-4|NA|TRBJ2-1
CASSLSVNNEQFF
TGTGCCAGCAGTTTATCCGTAAACAATGAGCAGTTCTTC
>TRBD1|TRBV11-2|NA|TRBJ2-7
CASNPSGTGVSEQYF
TGTGCCAGCAACCCATCCGGGACAGGGGTATCCGAGCAGTACTTC
>TRBD2|TRBV5-4|NA|TRBJ2-2
CASSFGGAGELFF
TGTGCCAGCAGCTTTGGGGGGGCCGGGGAGCTGTTTTTT
>TRBD1|TRBV5-1|few|TRBJ1-4
CASSITGATNEKLFF
TGCGCCAGCAGCATCACAGGGGCAACTAATGAAAAACTGTTTTTT
>NA|TRBV13|NA|TRBJ2-7
CASSSTRDSTYEQYF
TGTGCCAGCAGCTCGACCCGGGACTCGACCTACGAGCAGTACTTC
>TRBD1|TRBV4-1|NA|TRBJ1-1
CASSPMTGNEAFF
TGCGCCAGCAGCCCGATGACAGGGAACGAAGCTTTCTTT
>TRBD1|TRBV6-5|NA|TRBJ2-7
CATRRTGTYEQYF
TGTGCCACACGAAGGACAGGAACCTACGAGCAGTACTTC
>NA|TRBV9|NA|TRBJ1-6
CASSGYRESPLHF
TGTGCCAGCAGCGGTTACAGGGAATCACCCCTCCACTTT
>NA|TRBV11-2|NA|TRBJ1-3
CASSFDMSGNTIYF
TGTGCCAGCAGCTTCGACATGTCTGGAAACACCATATATTTT
>NA|TRBV27|NA|TRBJ1-6
CASSTVLSSYNSPLHF
TGTGCCAGCAGTACCGTGTTGAGCTCCTATAATTCACCCCTCCACTTT
>TRBD1|TRBV11-3|NA|TRBJ1-4
CASSPAEPGQGATNEKLFF
TGTGCCAGCAGCCCCGCTGAACCGGGACAGGGGGCAACTAATGAAAAACTGTTTTTT
>TRBD2|TRBV5-4|NA|TRBJ2-3
CASSSWGLATTDTQYF
TGTGCCAGCAGCTCCTGGGGACTAGCGACCACAGATACGCAGTATTTT
>TRBD2|TRBV6-2/TRBV6-3|NA|TRBJ2-1
CASSLTGLAGGSYNEQFF
TGTGCCAGCAGTTTAACTGGACTAGCGGGGGGCTCCTACAATGAGCAGTTCTTC
>NA|TRBV3-1/TRBV3-2|NA|TRBJ1-6
CASSQGQGPYNSPLHF
TGTGCCAGCAGCCAGGGGCAGGGGCCTTATAATTCACCCCTCCACTTT
>TRBD1|TRBV5-6|once|TRBJ2-1
CASSKPGQAGNEQFF
TGTGCCAGCAGCAAACCGGGACAGGCGGGCAATGAGCAGTTCTTC
>TRBD2|TRBV7-8|NA|TRBJ2-5
CASRKLARETQYF
TGTGCCAGCAGAAAACTAGCGAGGGAGACCCAGTACTTC
>NA|TRBV19|NA|TRBJ1-2
CASSSPPDRNYGYTF
TGTGCCAGTAGTTCCCCTCCCGACAGAAACTATGGCTACACCTTC